Listed here are 10 T cell receptor beta chains from one sample, sequenced in a study of T-cell memory formation after mild COVID-19. TCRdb reanalysed the 5' RACE reads using MiXCR and keeps one entry per CDR3 protein. The sample carries about 440,000 distinct CDR3 sequences, 20% recorded once. Sample: PBMCs or a T cell subset sorted from them (not recorded which). The receptors originated from an adult woman who had mild COVID-19 (a few samples of this study predate the infection). Cell type and time point are not known.

This clonotype has more than one count but fewer than ten. The chain employs TRBV12-3 or TRBV12-4 and TRBJ1-3; no clear D. Trimming took off 2 bases at V and 8 bases at J, with 7 bases between the two ends. The CDR3 sequence is 12 residues long. The CDR3 sequence is CASSLTGDTIYF. In DNA form, the CDR3 reads TGTGCCAGCAGTTTAACGGGTGACACCATATATTTT.

J is TRBJ2-1 and V is TRBV12-3 or TRBV12-4, with D hard to call. This CDR3 has 14 residues. Trimming left V 2 bases short and J 2 bases short, with 7 bases between. The CDR3 sequence is CASSLRTAYNEQFF. The CDR3 DNA reads as TGTGCCAGCAGTTTAAGGACGGCCTACAATGAGCAGTTCTTC.

This clonotype was found a few times. As DNA, the CDR3 is TGTGCCAGCAGCTTAGGTGCGGGGCCCTCCTACGAGCAGTACTTC. Translating gives CASSLGAGPSYEQYF. V is TRBV7-9 and J is TRBJ2-7; tentatively, D is TRBD2 (6 bases). The CDR3 contains 15 residues. Germline V CDR1 and CDR2: SEHNR, FQNEAQ (reference sequence). Deletions cut 1 base from V and 0 bases from J, with 10 bases between.

The rearrangement links TRBV18 to TRBJ1-4; D is undetermined. This CDR3 spans 14 amino acids. The V and J ends lost 1 base and 0 bases respectively, with 3 bases between them. Germline V gene lookup returns CDR1 KGHSH and CDR2 LQKENI. CDR3 nucleotides: TGTGCCAGCTCACCACAGGCAACTAATGAAAAACTGTTTTTT. This sequence encodes CASSPQATNEKLFF.

This clonotype appeared a few times. The gene calls are TRBV7-2 and TRBJ2-3, with D possibly being TRBD2 (6 bases). The CDR3 is 15 amino acids. Germline assignment: CDR1 SGHTA and CDR2 FQGNSA. V was cut by 7 bases and J by 10 bases, with 24 bases left in between. CDR3 protein: CASIWGGDPFVAQYF. DNA for the CDR3: TGTGCCAGCATCTGGGGAGGAGATCCGTTCGTGGCGCAGTATTTT. The full variable domain, its missing parts supplied by reference TRBV7-2 and TRBJ2-3, is GAGVSQSPSNKVTEKGKDVELRCDPISGHTALYWYRQSLGQGLEFLIYFQGNSAPDKSGLPSDRFSAERTGGSVSTLTIQRTQQEDSAVYLCASIWGGDPFVAQYFGPGTRLTVL.

The CDR3 here is CASSQQRPTAGTGNYGYTF. The DNA for the CDR3 is TGTGCCAGCAGCCAACAGAGGCCTACTGCCGGGACAGGGAACTATGGCTACACCTTC. The rearrangement uses TRBV3-1 and TRBJ1-2, with 9 bases matching TRBD1. The CDR3 extends over 19 amino acids. V lost 2 bases to trimming and J lost 2 bases; unmatched junction nucleotides: 15. The germline CDR1 and CDR2 sequences are LGHDT and YNNKEL (reference sequence).

This clonotype showed up many times. This chain joins TRBV11-3 and TRBJ2-3; TRBD1 matches at 7 bases. The CDR3 sequence is 15 residues long. The V and J ends lost 5 bases and 0 bases, in that order; junction bases with no gene match: 5. Germline V gene data show CDR1 as SGHNT and CDR2 as YENEEA. The CDR3 region is CASSLGDSSTDTQYF. The DNA for the CDR3 is TGTGCCAGCAGCCTTGGGGACAGCAGCACAGATACGCAGTATTTT. The full variable domain, in which reference TRBV11-3 and TRBJ2-3 provide the parts outside the CDR3, is EAGVVQSPRYKIIEKKQPVAFWCNPISGHNTLYWYLQNLGQGPELLIRYENEEAVDDSQLPKDRFSAERLKGVDSTLKIQPAELGDSAVYLCASSLGDSSTDTQYFGPGTRLTVL.

The CDR3 loop is CASSSPGPQQFF. CDR3 nucleotides: TGTGCCAGCAGTTCCCCGGGACCACAGCAGTTCTTC. The chain couples TRBV12-3 or TRBV12-4 to TRBJ2-1, with D tentatively TRBD1 or TRBD2 (5 bases each). The germline V and J ends were trimmed by 4 bases and 11 bases, with 12 bases remaining between them. The CDR3 loop spans 12 amino acids.

This chain connects TRBV29-1 to TRBJ2-2, with D possibly matching TRBD1 (6 bases). The CDR3 covers 15 residues. Between the trimmed V and J ends, which lost 2 bases and 6 bases, there was a span of 16 bases. Germline values: CDR1 SQVTM, CDR2 ANQGSEA. The CDR3 region is CSVEQGFRQPGELFF. Written as DNA, the CDR3 is TGCAGCGTTGAACAGGGGTTCCGTCAGCCCGGGGAGCTGTTTTTT.

This clonotype has more than one count but fewer than ten. V gene TRBV7-9 combines with J gene TRBJ1-6; 7 bases line up with TRBD1. The CDR3 has 16 residues. V gave up 5 bases and J gave up 10 bases; unmatched junction bases: 14. CDR1 and CDR2 (germline): SEHNR, FQNEAQ (reference sequence). In DNA form, the CDR3 reads TGTGCCAGCAGCCCAGGCATACAGGGGCTCAGGTCACCCCTCCACTTT. This translates into CASSPGIQGLRSPLHF.